Given below is one T cell receptor (beta chain) in context. This clone was recorded a few times. The clone's antigen remains unknown. No base quality values were provided; no much bigger clone lies one nucleotide off. The sample originates from a study of beta chain features in type 1 diabetes (dated by TCRdb to the late 2010s). Notes on the research overall: Mean age, gender distribution, total cell number and subset yield were not different between patients and healthy donors. Regulatory and stem cell-like memory subsets were isolated from only 8 patients and 8 healthy donors, whereas naive and central memory subsets came from all 30 or so donors. In the study, recently diagnosed type 1 diabetes patients and matched healthy donors were compared on the TCRB repertoires of their sorted circulating CD4+ T cell subsets. A total of 85 million to 140 million sorted cells were examined across all samples, and a strong correlation was observed between cell number per subset and RNA yield. What the research found in general, with its limitations: Because cDNA was sequenced instead of genomic DNA, activated cells with high expression could be over-represented, although the groups did not differ in activation or CD3 levels. Naive, central memory and regulatory TCRB repertoires appeared to be more similar among patients than among healthy donors. HLA sub-analyses involved small numbers of individuals, so any influence of HLA type on TCRB rearrangement remained unresolved. Type 1 diabetes patients showed a moderate but significant shortening of TCRB CDR3 length in all four CD4+ subsets. Patients with type 1 diabetes made fewer insertions and deleted more nucleotides at VDJ recombination sites, implying thymic rearrangement abnormalities. PCR may preferentially amplify shorter templates, but because patient and control samples were amplified and corrected together, any resulting skew would affect both groups equally.

Each donor gave one peripheral blood draw, averaging roughly 120 mL, which was collected into heparinised tubes. Using a panel that included CD45RO, CCR7, CD25, CD127, CD95 and CD27, naive, central memory, regulatory and stem cell-like memory CD4+ T cells were sorted on a BD FACSAria II. Every sorted population had a purity above 95%. PBMCs were separated immediately by Lymphoprep density gradient centrifugation and were stained directly, without being cultured. So that batch effects would be minimized, each experiment stained and sorted samples in pairs, pairing one healthy donor with one patient. The entire isolated RNA was reverse transcribed using the High Capacity cDNA Reverse Transcription Kit, and thus expressed TCRB transcripts were sequenced. Deep immunoSEQ sequencing was applied to naive, central memory and regulatory T cell samples, giving an average of roughly 3.5 million total reads per sample. After sorted cells were lysed in RLT buffer, RNA was extracted with DNase-treated RNeasy Micro or Mini kits, with the choice depending on cell number. Each cell subset was processed on its own to prevent cross-contamination, while patient and healthy donor samples were processed together. The immunoSEQ multiplex PCR was used to amplify TCRB sequences from cDNA, generating 87-bp fragments that spanned the CDR3 region. The amplicons were sequenced using the Illumina HiSeq platform. In the paper's pipeline: PCR bias was computationally corrected using synthetic template baselines, reads within Hamming distance 2 were collapsed, and singletons that could not be merged were discarded. Reads were aligned to IMGT to assign V, D and J genes, CDR3 length, and insertions or deletions at six rearrangement sites. Within each subset, clonotype counts were normalized to the number of sorted cells before true diversity and Gini coefficients were calculated with the tcR R package. The overlap coefficient, calculated on TCRB nucleotide sequences, was used to measure repertoire sharing. Out-of-frame TCRB sequences from naive cells were analyzed as a proxy for the pre-selection repertoire. TCRdb took over this immuneACCESS table, retaining in-frame rearrangements with V and J assigned. Such tables are incomplete; in checked studies, under half of the missing clones stem from an unresolved V gene, and the remainder is unexplained. The V and J calls and clone size come from that table; D and trimming were worked out from the DNA. The sample records more than 250,000 clones, 15% of which are singletons. The ten largest clones add up to 0.015% to 0.017% of the sample.

The sequenced sample was naive CD4+ T cells from blood. The cell subset or site label on this specimen signifies: true naive CD4+ T cells. The sequence was collected from a man in his late teens or twenties with type 1 diabetes.

The nucleotide sequence is TGTGCCAGCAGTTTATCCTCTACAGGGGTCCAGCCCCAGCATTTT. Translation gives CASSLSSTGVQPQHF. The chain is made from TRBV28 and TRBJ1-5; 7 central nucleotides agree with TRBD1. CDR1 and CDR2, looked up from the germline V gene, are MDHEN and SYDVKM. V and J are trimmed by 1 base and 7 bases, and the gene matches miss 7 bases of the junction. The CDR3 runs 15 residues from the cysteine to the phenylalanine. The sequence is cut down to CDR3 DNA, 45 bases in frame from base 1.